This is a list of T cell receptor beta chains from one sample in a study of PD-L1 blockade in urothelial cancer. Clones were sequenced by immunoSEQ multiplex PCR, and TCRdb holds only the in-frame ones, with some missing. The sample lists 35,000 to 45,000 clones; 82% were seen once. The sequenced sample was PBMCs, obtained around atezolizumab (anti-PD-L1) treatment. Receptors were obtained from a man aged 55 to 70 with urothelial cancer. Each CDR3 is given with its conserved first and last residue. The order of the fields is J gene, D gene, V gene, clone size, CDR3 DNA, CDR3 protein. D genes are given only for firm matches. Where a row states a size, it is once, few, many or the class of an expanded clone; other rows omit it.

>TRBJ2-2|-|TRBV28|-
TGTGCCAGCAGTTTATTTGGGGGCAGGGGTATTACCGGGGAGCTGTTTTTT
CASSLFGGRGITGELFF
>TRBJ1-3|-|TRBV5-1|-
TGCGCCAGCAGCTTGGGACTACTTCTCTCTGGAAACACCATATATTTT
CASSLGLLLSGNTIYF
>TRBJ1-1|-|TRBV6-1|once
TGTGCCAGCACCCAGGGCAGGGGCAGTTCTGAAGCTTTCTTT
CASTQGRGSSEAFF
>TRBJ1-5|-|TRBV7-2|few
TGTGCCAGCAGCTTCAAACGAGATCAGCCCCAGCATTTT
CASSFKRDQPQHF
>TRBJ2-6|TRBD1|TRBV5-6|-
TGTGCCAGCAGCCAGGACAGGGGGCGGGGTGGGGCCAACGTCCTGACTTTC
CASSQDRGRGGANVLTF
>TRBJ1-2|-|TRBV11-1|few
TGTGCCAGCAGTCGTTCAACGGCTAACTATGGCTACACCTTC
CASSRSTANYGYTF
>TRBJ2-3|TRBD2|TRBV5-1|once
TGCGCCAGCAGCCCCCCGACTAGCGGGGGACAAGATACGCAGTATTTT
CASSPPTSGGQDTQYF
>TRBJ2-1|-|TRBV7-8|few
TGTGCCAGCAGCGATAAGCGTAGCCACCGAGAGCAGTTCTTC
CASSDKRSHREQFF
>TRBJ2-1|TRBD2|TRBV2|-
TGTGCCAGCAGTGAATGGGGTAGCGGGGGGTATGATGAGCAGTTCTTC
CASSEWGSGGYDEQFF
>TRBJ1-3|TRBD1|TRBV28|-
TGTGCCAGCAGTCCGCACAGGGAGGATACAGGGGACACCATATATTTT
CASSPHREDTGDTIYF
>TRBJ2-3|-|TRBV6-5|-
TGTGCCAGCAGCCCCAACAGACCTAGCACAGATACGCAGTATTTT
CASSPNRPSTDTQYF
>TRBJ2-7|TRBD2|TRBV7-2|-
TGTGCCAGCAGCTTAGAACCTAGCGGAGCCTACGAGCAGTACTTC
CASSLEPSGAYEQYF
>TRBJ1-5|-|TRBV28|-
TGTGCCAGCAGTTCCTCCGACATTTCCAGCAATCAGCCCCAGCATTTT
CASSSSDISSNQPQHF
>TRBJ2-3|TRBD2|TRBV5-1|-
TGCGCCAGCAGCTTGAGGACTAGCGGGGGATACTATACGCAGTATTTT
CASSLRTSGGYYTQYF
>TRBJ2-5|TRBD1|TRBV4-1|-
TGCGCCAGCAGCCAAGAACAGGGGGCTACGGGGGGGACCCAGTACTTC
CASSQEQGATGGTQYF
>TRBJ1-1|-|TRBV25-1|-
TGTGCCAGCAGTGAATATTCCAAAGAGAGGGCTTTCTTT
CASSEYSKERAFF
>TRBJ2-1|-|TRBV9|few
TGTGCCAGCAGCGTGAGGAGCGGGCGGCAGTTCTTC
CASSVRSGRQFF
>TRBJ1-4|-|TRBV7-9|-
TGTGCCAGCAGCCCAACAGGGTCAAGTGGGGAAAAACTGTTTTTT
CASSPTGSSGEKLFF
>TRBJ2-7|-|TRBV12-1|few
TGTGCCAGCAGCTTTTCGTCGAAGGGGGCGGGGGAGCAGTACTTC
CASSFSSKGAGEQYF
>TRBJ2-3|-|TRBV18|-
TGTGCCAGCCGAGAGACAGGCACAGATACGCAGTATTTT
CASRETGTDTQYF
>TRBJ2-7|-|TRBV7-2|-
TGTGCCAGCAGCTCCCCAACCTACGAGCAGTACTTC
CASSSPTYEQYF
>TRBJ1-5|TRBD1|TRBV28|-
TGTGCCAGCAGTCCCTTGGGGACAGGGGACCAGCCCCAGCATTTT
CASSPLGTGDQPQHF
>TRBJ2-6|-|TRBV19|-
TGTGCCAGTAGTATAGAGGGGGGGGCCGGGGCCAACGTCCTGACTTTC
CASSIEGGAGANVLTF
>TRBJ2-7|-|TRBV7-9|-
TGTGCCAGCAGCTTATATCCAGGGCTTCCCTACGAGCAGTACTTC
CASSLYPGLPYEQYF
>TRBJ2-7|TRBD1|TRBV6-1|once
TGTGCCAGCACTCAAGACAGGGGATTATCCTACGAGCAGTACTTC
CASTQDRGLSYEQYF
>TRBJ1-6|-|TRBV5-1|-
TGCGCCAGCAGCTTAAGGACGGGGGGCGGTTCACCCCTCCACTTT
CASSLRTGGGSPLHF
>TRBJ1-6|TRBD1|TRBV6-5|-
TGTGCCAGCAGTTACACCGGGACAGGGTACCGTTCACCCCTCCACTTT
CASSYTGTGYRSPLHF
>TRBJ2-1|TRBD2|TRBV5-1|-
TGCGCCAGCAGCTTACTAGCGGGGGAGTACAATGAGCAGTTCTTC
CASSLLAGEYNEQFF
>TRBJ2-1|TRBD2|TRBV4-1|-
TGCGCCAGCAGCCAACTGGTAGCGGGGGTCTCCTACAATGAGCAGTTCTTC
CASSQLVAGVSYNEQFF
>TRBJ2-5|-|TRBV5-6|-
TGTGCCAGCAGCTCCCCCCTGGAACTAGGCCAGGCGGGCGAGACCCAGTACTTC
CASSSPLELGQAGETQYF
>TRBJ1-2|-|TRBV11-2|-
TGTGCCAGCAGCTTAGATCTAGGAACCCAGCGCTACACCTTC
CASSLDLGTQRYTF
>TRBJ2-7|TRBD2|TRBV9|-
TGTGCCAGCAGCGTCCTAGCGGGGGGAATCTACGAGCAGTACTTC
CASSVLAGGIYEQYF
>TRBJ2-7|TRBD1|TRBV6-1|medium-sized
TGTGCCAGCAGTGAAGGGGACAGCTCCTACGAGCAGTACTTC
CASSEGDSSYEQYF
>TRBJ2-7|TRBD1|TRBV7-8|-
TGTGCCAGCAGGAAGACAGGGAACACCTACGAGCAGTACTTC
CASRKTGNTYEQYF
>TRBJ2-5|-|TRBV2|-
TGTGCCAGCAGTTGGGGGGGGGCACGAGAGACCCAGTACTTC
CASSWGGARETQYF
>TRBJ2-5|-|TRBV28|-
TGTGCCAGCAAACCCCTCCCACAACAGGGCCAACAGACCCAGTACTTC
CASKPLPQQGQQTQYF
>TRBJ1-5|TRBD1|TRBV27|-
TGTGCCAGCAGTACTTACCGGGACAGACTTGTTCAGCCCCAGCATTTT
CASSTYRDRLVQPQHF
>TRBJ2-1|TRBD2|TRBV30|-
TGTGCCTGGAGTGTAGCTAGCGGGGTCAATGAGCAGTTCTTC
CAWSVASGVNEQFF
>TRBJ1-5|-|TRBV19|medium-sized
TGTGCCAGTAGTGTGGGACACGGTAGCAATCAGCCCCAGCATTTT
CASSVGHGSNQPQHF
>TRBJ1-5|-|TRBV28|-
TGTGCCAGCACTCCCTGGAGATATAGCAATCAGCCCCAGCATTTT
CASTPWRYSNQPQHF
>TRBJ2-7|TRBD1|TRBV5-1|-
TGCGCCAGCAGCGGAGGACAGGGGTGGACCTACGAGCAGTACTTC
CASSGGQGWTYEQYF
>TRBJ2-2|-|TRBV2|-
TGTGCCAGCAGTGAGACAATGAACACCGGGGAGCTGTTTTTT
CASSETMNTGELFF
>TRBJ1-4|TRBD1|TRBV2|few
TGTGCCAGCAGCTCCGACAGGGGGAATGAAAAACTGTTTTTT
CASSSDRGNEKLFF
>TRBJ1-4|-|TRBV9|-
TGTGCCAGCAGCGTAGGGCCGGGTGATAGAGAAAAACTGTTTTTT
CASSVGPGDREKLFF
>TRBJ1-2|TRBD1|TRBV19|-
TGTGCCAGTAGTATAGACGGACAGGTCTATGGCTACACCTTC
CASSIDGQVYGYTF
>TRBJ2-3|TRBD1|TRBV9|few
TGTGCCAGCAGCGCCGGGACAGGGGCAGGGGATACGCAGTATTTT
CASSAGTGAGDTQYF
>TRBJ2-7|TRBD1|TRBV27|-
TGTGCCAGCAGTTCGATATACAGGACAGGGCCGTACGAGCAGTACTTC
CASSSIYRTGPYEQYF
>TRBJ2-7|-|TRBV25-1|-
TGTGCCAGCAGATCCAGGGTATACGAGCAGTACTTC
CASRSRVYEQYF
>TRBJ2-3|TRBD2|TRBV10-1|few
TGCGCCAGCAGTGAGTCGAGAGCGGGGGGCCGCACAGATACGCAGTATTTT
CASSESRAGGRTDTQYF
>TRBJ2-5|-|TRBV27|-
TGTGCCAGCAGCCGTGGTACTAGTCGGGAGACCCAGTACTTC
CASSRGTSRETQYF
>TRBJ2-1|TRBD2|TRBV5-4|-
TGTGCCAGCAGCTTAGGACTAGCGGGAAGAAATGAGCAGTTCTTC
CASSLGLAGRNEQFF